The 20 T cell receptor beta chains reported below all come from one sample, sequenced in a study of OX40 agonist ivuxolimab in advanced cancers. Libraries were made using the immunoSEQ multiplex PCR assay. The clones in this table, taken by TCRdb from immuneACCESS, are in-frame only. Not every clone is retained; where verified, under half of the shortfall comes from an unresolved V gene, and the cause of the rest is unknown. The sample table holds more than 85,000 clones, of which 91% were seen once. Clones ranked in the top ten supply 1.5% to 2% of the sample. This sample comprised CD4+ or CD8+ T cells sorted from blood, obtained in a trial of the OX40 agonist ivuxolimab. Source of these receptors: an adult with an advanced solid tumor such as melanoma, head and neck, liver or kidney cancer.

V usage is TRBV28 and J usage is TRBJ1-1, with a weak D call TRBD1 (5 bases). The length of the CDR3 is 13 residues. Germline CDR1 and CDR2: MDHEN and SYDVKM. V was pared by 3 bases and J by 5 bases, with 10 bases between. Written as DNA, the CDR3 is TGTGCCAGCAGTTTCAAGGGGTGGACTGAAGCTTTCTTT. This encodes CASSFKGWTEAFF.

The chain has TRBV29-1 and TRBJ2-5; 8 bases match TRBD1. The J segment lost 5 bases and the V segment lost 7 bases, leaving 6 bases of the junction unmatched. The CDR3 is made up of 12 amino acids. From germline, CDR1 is SQVTM and CDR2 ANQGSEA. The CDR3 sequence: CSGLRGQETQYF. The CDR3 DNA is TGCAGCGGCCTCAGGGGGCAGGAGACCCAGTACTTC. Full variable domain (missing parts from reference TRBV29-1 and TRBJ2-5): SAVISQKPSRDICQRGTSLTIQCQVDSQVTMMFWYRQQPGQSLTLIATANQGSEATYESGFVIDKFPISRPNLTFSTLTVSNMSPEDSSIYLCSGLRGQETQYFGPGTRLLVL.

This chain's CDR3 is CASTPTGSGNQPQHF. DNA of the CDR3: TGTGCCAGTACCCCGACTGGCTCGGGCAATCAGCCCCAGCATTTT. The chain couples TRBV19 to TRBJ1-5; D gene ambiguous. V lost 7 bases and J lost 2, with 15 bases in between. This CDR3 region has 15 residues. The germline gives CDR1 LNHDA, CDR2 SQIVND (reference sequence).

The chain employs TRBV25-1 and TRBJ1-1; TRBD1 matches 7 bases. The CDR3 sequence is 15 residues long. Germline V CDR1 and CDR2: MGHDK, SYGVNS. Losses at the gene ends were 0 bases for V and 11 bases for J; bases not matched to a gene: 12. CDR3 amino acids: CASSEYVLAGGLAFF. The DNA of the CDR3 is TGTGCCAGCAGTGAATATGTGTTGGCAGGGGGGCTGGCTTTCTTT.

This clone turned up a few times. J is TRBJ1-6 and V is TRBV27; no firm D call. V lost 5 bases and J 7 bases, leaving 9 bases between the germline ends. The CDR3 has 13 amino acids. In germline, CDR1 is MNHEY, CDR2 SMNVEV (reference sequence). The CDR3 is CASSGVRNSPLHF. The CDR3 DNA reads as TGTGCCAGCAGTGGGGTACGAAATTCACCCCTCCACTTT.

As regards this clone: At the DNA level, this CDR3 is encoded by other sequences in the same sample as well. CDR3 bases: TGTGCCTGGAGTGTAACTGGCGGGAGCTCCTACGAGCAGTACTTC. This codes for CAWSVTGGSSYEQYF. This chain joins TRBV30 and TRBJ2-7; 7 positions agree with TRBD2. The trim removed 0 bases at V and 0 bases at J, leaving 5 bases unmatched. This CDR3 has 15 amino acids. Germline V gene sequence: CDR1 GTSNPN, CDR2 SVGIG (reference sequence).

The rearrangement links TRBV6-1 to TRBJ1-2, with 9 bases identical to TRBD1. Trimming removed 5 bases from V and 4 bases from J; junction bases left unmatched: 8. Germline loops: CDR1 MNHNS, CDR2 SASEGT. The CDR3 consists of 15 residues. The CDR3 nucleotides are TGTGCCAGCAGTACCCGGGACAGGGCCCCCTATGGCTACACCTTC. Its protein is CASSTRDRAPYGYTF.

The genes are TRBV7-9 and TRBJ2-7; 9 bases line up with TRBD2. The CDR3 extends over 14 amino acids. V lost 6 bases to trimming and J lost 2 bases; unmatched junction nucleotides: 5. Per germline, CDR1 SEHNR and CDR2 FQNEAQ (reference sequence). Written as DNA, the CDR3 is TGTGCCAGCAGTCAGACTAGCGGTCCCTACGAGCAGTACTTC. It yields the protein CASSQTSGPYEQYF. Full variable domain (rest looked up from reference TRBV7-9 and TRBJ2-7): DTGVSQNPRHKITKRGQNVTFRCDPISEHNRLYWYRQTLGQGPEFLTYFQNEAQLEKSRLLSDRFSAERPKGSFSTLEIQRTEQGDSAMYLCASSQTSGPYEQYFGPGTRLTVT.

J is TRBJ2-1 and V is TRBV28; a possible D gene is TRBD1 (6 bases). There are 13 residues in the CDR3. Between the trimmed V and J ends, which lost 11 bases and 6 bases, there was a span of 17 bases. Germline V CDR1 and CDR2: MDHEN, SYDVKM. CDR3 sequence reads: CAGGQARPNEQFF. The CDR3 DNA follows: TGTGCCGGGGGCCAGGCCCGTCCCAATGAGCAGTTCTTC.

The V gene is TRBV28, the J gene TRBJ2-7; maybe TRBD1 (6 bases). The CDR3 has 15 residues. Trimming left V 7 bases short and J 4 bases short, with 20 bases between. Per germline, CDR1 MDHEN and CDR2 SYDVKM. Here the CDR3 reads CASKMSGEPQYEQYF. The CDR3 DNA reads as TGTGCCAGCAAAATGTCAGGGGAGCCCCAGTACGAGCAGTACTTC.

V and J are TRBV10-3 and TRBJ1-1; D is undetermined. CDR1 and CDR2 from the germline V gene are ENHRY and SYGVKD. Trimming left V 0 bases short and J 0 bases short, with 14 bases between. This CDR3 contains 17 residues. The CDR3 bases are TGTGCCATCAGTGAGTCTGGAGGCCTTCGGGTGAACACTGAAGCTTTCTTT. Its translation: CAISESGGLRVNTEAFF.

The chain carries TRBV7-9 and TRBJ2-2; the D is unclear. Looked up from germline, CDR1 is SEHNR and CDR2 is FQNEAQ (reference sequence). V dropped 3 bases and J dropped 4 bases, with 9 bases sitting between them. The CDR3 is 14 residues long. The CDR3 coding sequence is TGTGCCAGCAGCTTGTCACAGATCACCGGGGAGCTGTTTTTT. Translated: CASSLSQITGELFF. Together with reference TRBV7-9 and TRBJ2-2, the CDR3 gives the full variable domain: DTGVSQNPRHKITKRGQNVTFRCDPISEHNRLYWYRQTLGQGPEFLTYFQNEAQLEKSRLLSDRFSAERPKGSFSTLEIQRTEQGDSAMYLCASSLSQITGELFFGEGSRLTVL.

The V call is TRBV11-2, the J call TRBJ2-7; D is unresolved. The length of the CDR3 is 15 residues. Between the trimmed V and J ends, which lost 5 bases and 5 bases, there was a span of 19 bases. The V gene's germline CDR1 is SGHAT and CDR2 FQNNGV. CDR3 region: CASSKTPGNSDEQYF. The CDR3 DNA follows: TGTGCCAGCAGCAAAACCCCGGGCAATAGTGACGAGCAGTACTTC.

This chain links TRBV6-1 with TRBJ1-1; the D gene is possibly TRBD1 (5 bases). The germline V and J ends were trimmed by 2 bases and 1 base, with 8 bases remaining between them. The CDR3 totals 14 residues. Per the germline V gene, CDR1 is MNHNS and CDR2 is SASEGT. CDR3 sequence (DNA): TGTGCCAGCAGTGAAAGGAGGGGGAACACTGAAGCTTTCTTT. It codes for CASSERRGNTEAFF.

This clone came up a few times. The rearrangement links TRBV9 to TRBJ2-5; perhaps TRBD2 as D (7 bases). The V and J ends lost 3 bases and 5 bases respectively, with 20 bases between them. The CDR3 spans 16 residues. In germline, CDR1 is SGDLS, CDR2 YYNGEE. CDR3: CASSALLGGAGETQYF. Here the CDR3 DNA reads TGTGCCAGCAGCGCCCTTTTAGGGGGGGCCGGGGAGACCCAGTACTTC.

This sequence joins TRBV29-1 and TRBJ2-4; no definite D call. With 2 bases removed from V and 7 bases from J, the gap between germline ends came to 6 bases. Germline values: CDR1 SQVTM, CDR2 ANQGSEA. This CDR3 spans 11 amino acids. The CDR3 here is CSVEQVNIQYF. The CDR3 nucleotides read TGCAGCGTTGAACAGGTTAACATTCAGTACTTC.

The V and J genes are TRBV19 and TRBJ1-5, with 8 bases matching TRBD1. CDR1 and CDR2 from the germline V gene are LNHDA and SQIVND (reference sequence). Trimming removed 4 bases from V and 2 bases from J; junction bases left unmatched: 4. CDR3 size: 15 residues. CDR3 sequence (DNA): TGTGCCAGTAGTACACAGGGGGTCGGCAATCAGCCCCAGCATTTT. It translates to CASSTQGVGNQPQHF. Supplemented by reference TRBV19 and TRBJ1-5, the full variable domain reads DGGITQSPKYLFRKEGQNVTLSCEQNLNHDAMYWYRQDPGQGLRLIYYSQIVNDFQKGDIAEGYSVSREKKESFPLTVTSAQKNPTAFYLCASSTQGVGNQPQHFGDGTRLSIL.

The rearrangement uses TRBV30 and TRBJ1-4, with TRBD1 identical over 12 bases. Germline CDR1 and CDR2: GTSNPN and SVGIG (reference sequence). This CDR3 region has 14 residues. Trimming at V came to 3 bases and at J to 8 bases, leaving 4 bases not matched to a gene. CDR3 in amino acids: CAWSLGTGGEKLFF. The CDR3 DNA reads as TGTGCCTGGAGCCTCGGGACAGGGGGCGAAAAACTGTTTTTT.

The V call is TRBV5-6, the J call TRBJ2-2, with 9 nucleotides matching TRBD2. The CDR3 runs 15 residues. V was clipped by 4 bases and J by 4 bases; unmatched bases: 5. Germline V gene sequence: CDR1 SGHDT, CDR2 YYEEEE. DNA of the CDR3: TGTGCCAGCAGCATACTAGCGGGCAGCACCGGGGAGCTGTTTTTT. Translating gives CASSILAGSTGELFF.

This clone occurred a few times. V and J are TRBV6-1 and TRBJ2-2; TRBD2 matches 7 bases. This CDR3 region has 16 residues. V was pared by 4 bases and J by 1 base, with 6 bases of the junction left unmatched. Germline CDR1 and CDR2: MNHNS and SASEGT. Here the CDR3 reads CASSVPPGGNTGELFF. CDR3 coding DNA: TGTGCCAGCAGTGTTCCGCCGGGAGGGAACACCGGGGAGCTGTTTTTT.